Following are 17 T cell receptor beta chains from one sample sequenced in a study of spatial heterogeneity in lung cancer. Using its own MiXCR run on the 5' RACE reads, TCRdb lists one record per CDR3 protein. The data hold approximately 15,000 distinct CDR3 sequences, with 3.6% observed a single time. The time point here: sample taken at primary tumor resection. The material was normal lung tissue next to the tumor, obtained at surgery. The receptors were sampled from a male donor with early-stage non-small cell lung cancer.

In this sample, this clonotype turned up many times. With the library built for alpha chains, this beta chain is off target and its frequency is not meaningful. The chain links TRBV11-2 to TRBJ1-1; 7 nucleotides match TRBD1. The CDR3 has 14 amino acids. The V and J ends lost 2 bases and 6 bases, in that order; junction bases with no gene match: 6. Germline V lookup: CDR1 SGHAT, CDR2 FQNNGV. The CDR3: CASSLLQGNPEAFF. CDR3 bases: TGTGCCAGCAGCTTATTACAGGGGAATCCTGAAGCTTTCTTT.

Ten or more counts support this clonotype. Since it is a stray read in a library aimed at alpha chains, this beta chain has a size that is not meaningful. The chain carries TRBV20-1 and TRBJ2-2; 10 bases agree with TRBD2. With V trimmed by 3 bases and J by 4 bases, 11 bases remained unmatched. The CDR3 extends over 17 amino acids. The germline gives CDR1 DFQATT, CDR2 SNEGSKA (reference sequence). The CDR3 coding sequence is TGCAGTGCTAGGCCCCAAGCGGGAGGGAGTGTCACCGGGGAGCTGTTTTTT. Translating it yields CSARPQAGGSVTGELFF.

This clonotype was found many times. This beta chain is a stray sequence in a library constructed for alpha chains; its clone size is not meaningful. Here the CDR3 reads CASSKVDRAYEQYF. CDR3 nucleotides: TGCGCCAGCAGCAAGGTAGACAGAGCCTACGAGCAGTACTTC. The rearrangement joins TRBV5-1 to TRBJ2-7, with TRBD1 as a possible D gene (5 bases). This CDR3 contains 14 residues. Germline values: CDR1 SGHRS, CDR2 YFSETQ. Deletions cut 4 bases from V and 2 bases from J, with 13 bases between.

This clonotype has ten or more counts. A library prepared for alpha chains yielded this beta chain as an off-target read; its size is of little meaning. The chain is built from TRBV12-3 or TRBV12-4 and TRBJ2-4; D remains ambiguous. V dropped 1 base and J dropped 16 bases, with 11 bases sitting between them. CDR3 length equals 11 residues. The CDR3 region is CASSLVSSVYF. CDR3 nucleotide sequence: TGTGCCAGCAGTTTAGTGTCGTCTGTATACTTC.

This clonotype has ten or more counts. A library made for alpha chains picked up this beta chain off target, so its size means little. The V call is TRBV7-3, the J call TRBJ2-3; the match to TRBD2 covers 14 bases. Unmatched junction bases numbered 3, after V lost 5 bases and J lost 8 bases. From germline, CDR1 is SGHTA and CDR2 FQGTGA. This CDR3 is built from 14 residues. Written as DNA, the CDR3 is TGTGCCAGCAGCCCGGGGACTAGCGGGAGTACGCAGTATTTT. Protein sequence: CASSPGTSGSTQYF.

This clonotype was counted many times. This beta chain is an unintended read in a library built for alpha chains; its size means little. V usage is TRBV3-1 and J usage is TRBJ1-1; 8 nucleotides match TRBD1. J was trimmed by 2 bases and V by 0 bases; bases with no gene match: 8. The germline V gene encodes CDR1 LGHDT and CDR2 YNNKEL (reference sequence). The CDR3 has 17 amino acids. Here the CDR3 reads CASSQDRIGQGNTEAFF. As DNA, the CDR3 is TGTGCCAGCAGCCAAGATAGGATTGGACAGGGCAACACTGAAGCTTTCTTT.

This clonotype has ten or more counts. As an off-target read in a library built for alpha chains, this beta chain has a frequency of little significance. The chain links TRBV13 to TRBJ2-3; no reliable D call. The CDR3 is 13 residues long. The germline V and J ends were trimmed by 5 bases and 4 bases, with 10 bases remaining between them. CDR1 is PRHDT and CDR2 is FYEKMQ in the germline V gene (reference sequence). CDR3: CASSLPSADTQYF. CDR3 in DNA: TGTGCCAGCAGCCTCCCTTCGGCAGATACGCAGTATTTT.

This clonotype showed up just a few times. This beta chain was picked up by a library intended for alpha chains and is off target, so its count carries little meaning. The V gene is TRBV15, the J gene TRBJ2-1; TRBD2 might be the D (6 bases). Trimming left V 1 base short and J 9 bases short, with 13 bases between. This CDR3 region has 14 residues. Germline values: CDR1 LNHNV, CDR2 YYDKDF (reference sequence). CDR3 residues: CATSRAPDYPEQFF. CDR3 coding DNA: TGTGCCACCAGCAGAGCCCCGGACTACCCTGAGCAGTTCTTC.

At least ten counts were recorded for this clonotype. Because the library targeted alpha chains, this beta chain is an off-target read whose size means little. The CDR3 sequence is CASSVGPGLSTDTQYF. The CDR3 DNA reads as TGTGCCAGCAGCGTAGGACCGGGCCTTAGCACAGATACGCAGTATTTT. This chain uses TRBV9 with TRBJ2-3; D ambiguous. The V and J ends lost 0 bases and 0 bases respectively, with 11 bases between them. The CDR3 has 16 residues. The germline V gene encodes CDR1 SGDLS and CDR2 YYNGEE.

This clonotype was seen at least ten times. This beta chain turned up in a library designed for alpha chains; as an off-target read, its abundance says little. The chain is built from TRBV6-5 and TRBJ1-1, with D maybe TRBD1 (6 bases). The CDR3 is 15 residues long. Germline V gene lookup returns CDR1 MNHEY and CDR2 SVGAGI. Trimming left V 2 bases short and J 1 base short, with 11 bases between. The DNA for the CDR3 is TGTGCCAGCAGTTACCTTCAGGGACAGAACACTGAAGCTTTCTTT. As protein: CASSYLQGQNTEAFF.

This clonotype was counted ten times or more. This beta chain is off target for a library built for alpha chains, so its abundance means little. The gene calls are TRBV14 and TRBJ1-6; no firm D call. There are 13 residues in the CDR3. Deletions cut 2 bases from V and 8 bases from J, with 7 bases between. CDR1 is SGHDN and CDR2 is FVKESK in the germline V gene. CDR3 DNA sequence: TGTGCCAGCAGCCAAACCCGCCATTCACCCCTCCACTTT. This gives the protein CASSQTRHSPLHF.

This clonotype occurred many times. This beta chain is off target for a library built for alpha chains, so its abundance means little. The chain combines TRBV5-1 with TRBJ1-2; the match to TRBD1 covers 8 bases. J gave up 0 bases and V 4 bases, and 5 bases lay outside the gene matches. Germline V gene data show CDR1 as SGHRS and CDR2 as YFSETQ. CDR3 size: 15 residues. CDR3 residues: CASSLTGETNYGYTF. For the CDR3, the DNA is TGCGCCAGCAGCCTGACAGGGGAGACTAACTATGGCTACACCTTC. The whole variable domain, filled in from reference TRBV5-1 and TRBJ1-2, reads KAGVTQTPRYLIKTRGQQVTLSCSPISGHRSVSWYQQTPGQGLQFLFEYFSETQRNKGNFPGRFSGRQFSNSRSEMNVSTLELGDSALYLCASSLTGETNYGYTFGSGTRLTVV.

This clonotype was counted many times. A library prepared for alpha chains yielded this beta chain as an off-target read; its size is of little meaning. The chain joins TRBV5-1 to TRBJ2-3; 11 nucleotides line up with TRBD2. J was trimmed by 1 base and V by 7 bases; bases with no gene match: 8. The germline CDR1 and CDR2 sequences are SGHRS and YFSETQ. The CDR3 extends over 16 amino acids. The CDR3, as DNA: TGCGCCAGCGGCTCTCCTAGCGGGGGGCGCACAGATACGCAGTATTTT. Protein product: CASGSPSGGRTDTQYF.

This clonotype was seen at least ten times. The library was designed around alpha chains, so this beta chain is a stray read whose abundance carries little weight. This chain links TRBV9 with TRBJ2-3, with D possibly being TRBD2 (5 bases). The germline gives CDR1 SGDLS, CDR2 YYNGEE. This CDR3 has 16 amino acids. V lost 0 bases to trimming and J lost 0 bases, with 11 bases between them. For the CDR3, the DNA is TGTGCCAGCAGCGTAGCGTGGGGAGATAGCACAGATACGCAGTATTTT. It encodes CASSVAWGDSTDTQYF. Using reference TRBV9 and TRBJ2-3 for the parts outside the CDR3, the full variable domain is DSGVTQTPKHLITATGQRVTLRCSPRSGDLSVYWYQQSLDQGLQFLIQYYNGEERAKGNILERFSAQQFPDLHSELNLSSLELGDSALYFCASSVAWGDSTDTQYFGPGTRLTVL.

This clonotype was seen ten or more times. The size of this beta chain means little, since it is a stray read in a library made for alpha chains. The chain joins TRBV5-4 to TRBJ2-3, with TRBD2 matching over 8 bases. Germline loops: CDR1 SGHNT, CDR2 YYREEE (reference sequence). This CDR3 has 16 amino acids. With V trimmed by 0 bases and J by 2 bases, 5 bases remained unmatched. CDR3 DNA sequence: TGTGCCAGCAGCTTGGTGGCTAGCGGGTACACAGATACGCAGTATTTT. It translates to CASSLVASGYTDTQYF.

This clonotype was seen many times. Being off target in a library aimed at alpha chains, this beta chain has a size of little meaning. The rearrangement uses TRBV29-1 and TRBJ1-5; 9 positions match TRBD1. V trimming: 5 bases; J trimming: 4 bases; junction bases outside the gene matches: 6. CDR1 and CDR2 (germline): SQVTM, ANQGSEA. The CDR3 contains 14 residues. CDR3 in amino acids: CSVSGGTGNQPQHF. DNA for the CDR3: TGCAGCGTTTCGGGAGGGACAGGGAATCAGCCCCAGCATTTT.

In its sample, this clonotype was seen many times. A library made for alpha chains picked up this beta chain off target, so its size means little. The chain joins TRBV12-3 or TRBV12-4 to TRBJ2-7, with unresolved D. The V gene lost 6 bases and the J gene lost 5 bases, with 17 bases spanning the gap. The CDR3 is 14 amino acids. CDR3 coding DNA: TGTGCCAGCAGCGCGGACGGACCCCCGAACGAGCAGTACTTC. Its protein is CASSADGPPNEQYF.